This record looks at one TCR beta chain sequence and its context. A much larger clone differs by one base, so this may be a read error. Priming with a constant-region primer yielded TCR beta cDNA from 400 to 500 ng total RNA. Three nested multiplex PCR rounds, a slightly modified ARM-PCR, produced the libraries for TCR beta. The first two PCR rounds used TRBV1-TRBV30 primers with a Cbeta primer, 9 to 10 cycles each. One entry per CDR3 protein results from TCRdb running MiXCR on the multiplex PCR reads. The sample yields 100,000 to 150,000 distinct CDR3 sequences, 50% to 80% seen once. The germline CDR1 and CDR2 sequences are SEHNR and FQNEAQ (reference sequence). The CDR3 has 15 residues. The sample is drawn from a study of tumor-infiltrating lymphocytes in primary liver carcinoma. Without any cell sorting, about 19-32 mg of bulk tissue yielded co-extracted RNA and DNA. Patients underwent resection of primary liver carcinoma.

The sequence came from a woman in her fifties or sixties with primary liver carcinoma and hepatitis B virus infection. Input material: liver tumor tissue from sampling region 3. As to subset: tumor region T3, left-lateral pole. The chain uses TRBV7-9 and TRBJ2-7; TRBD2 is a possible D gene (6 bases). As DNA, the CDR3 is TGTGCCAGCACCTTAGGAGGGGCTACCTTCTACGAGCAGTACTTC. Translating it yields CASTLGGATFYEQYF.